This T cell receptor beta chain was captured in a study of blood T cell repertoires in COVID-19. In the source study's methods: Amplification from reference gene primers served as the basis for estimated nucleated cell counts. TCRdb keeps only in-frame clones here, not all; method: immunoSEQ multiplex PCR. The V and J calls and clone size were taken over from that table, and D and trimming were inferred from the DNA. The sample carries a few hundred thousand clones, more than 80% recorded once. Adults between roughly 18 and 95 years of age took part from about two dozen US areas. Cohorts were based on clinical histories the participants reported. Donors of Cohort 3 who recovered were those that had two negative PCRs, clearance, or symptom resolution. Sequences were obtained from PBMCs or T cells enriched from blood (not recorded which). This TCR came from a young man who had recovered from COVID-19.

The CDR3 is CASSPYTGGPYEQYF. CDR3 sequence (DNA): TGTGCCAGCAGTCCCTATACAGGGGGACCCTACGAGCAGTACTTC. The rearrangement links TRBV27 to TRBJ2-7; 8 positions agree with TRBD1. This CDR3 is built from 15 residues. CDR1 and CDR2 from the germline V gene are MNHEY and SMNVEV (reference sequence). Trimming removed 5 bases from V and 2 bases from J; junction bases left unmatched: 8.